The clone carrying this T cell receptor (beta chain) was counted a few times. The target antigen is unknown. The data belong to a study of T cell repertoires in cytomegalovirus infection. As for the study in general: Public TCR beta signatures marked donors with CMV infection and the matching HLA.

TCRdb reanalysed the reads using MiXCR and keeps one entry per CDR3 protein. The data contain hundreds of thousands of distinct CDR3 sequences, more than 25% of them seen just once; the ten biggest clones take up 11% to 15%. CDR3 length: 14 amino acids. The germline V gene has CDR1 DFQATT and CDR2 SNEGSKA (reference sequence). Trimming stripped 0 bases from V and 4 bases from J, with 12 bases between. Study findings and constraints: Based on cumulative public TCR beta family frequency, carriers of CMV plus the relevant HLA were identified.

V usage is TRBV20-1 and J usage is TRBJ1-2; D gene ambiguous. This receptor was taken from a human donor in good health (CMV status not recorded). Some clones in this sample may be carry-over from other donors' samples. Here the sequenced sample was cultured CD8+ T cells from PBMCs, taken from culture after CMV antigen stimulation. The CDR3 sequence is CSARDGAEIYGYTF. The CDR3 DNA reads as TGCAGTGCTAGAGATGGCGCAGAAATCTATGGCTACACCTTC.